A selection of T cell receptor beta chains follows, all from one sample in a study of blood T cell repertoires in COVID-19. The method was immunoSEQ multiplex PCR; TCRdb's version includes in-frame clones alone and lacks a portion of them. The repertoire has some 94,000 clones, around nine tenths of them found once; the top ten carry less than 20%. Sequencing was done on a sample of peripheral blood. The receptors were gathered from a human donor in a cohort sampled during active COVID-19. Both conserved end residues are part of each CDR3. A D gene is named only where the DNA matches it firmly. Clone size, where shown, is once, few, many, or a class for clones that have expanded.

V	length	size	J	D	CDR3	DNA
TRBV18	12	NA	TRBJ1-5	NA	CASSPSGQPQHF	TGTGCCAGCTCACCAAGCGGGCAGCCCCAGCATTTT
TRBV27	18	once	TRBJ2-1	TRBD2	CASSLFLLGGGSYNEQFF	TGTGCCAGCAGTTTATTCCTCCTGGGGGGGGGAAGCTACAATGAGCAGTTCTTC
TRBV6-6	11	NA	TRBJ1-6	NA	CASSYGGTLHF	TGTGCCAGCAGTTACGGGGGGACCCTCCACTTT
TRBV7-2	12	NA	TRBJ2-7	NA	CASTRGPLGFHF	TGTGCCAGCACCCGAGGTCCACTTGGGTTCCACTTC
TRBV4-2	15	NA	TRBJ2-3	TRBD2	CASNLLAGVADTQYF	TGTGCCAGCAACCTACTAGCGGGAGTGGCAGATACGCAGTATTTT
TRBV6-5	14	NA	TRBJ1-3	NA	CASLDRGSGNTIYF	TGTGCCAGCCTCGATCGGGGCTCTGGAAACACCATATATTTT
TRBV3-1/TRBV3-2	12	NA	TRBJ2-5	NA	CASRGTLGTQYF	TGTGCCAGCAGGGGGACTCTAGGGACCCAGTACTTC
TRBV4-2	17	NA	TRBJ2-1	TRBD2	CASSQEPSGGAYNEQFF	TGTGCCAGCAGCCAAGAGCCAAGCGGGGGCGCTTACAATGAGCAGTTCTTC
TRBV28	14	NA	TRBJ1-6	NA	CASSSPVNNSPLHF	TGTGCCAGCAGTTCCCCGGTCAACAATTCACCCCTCCACTTT
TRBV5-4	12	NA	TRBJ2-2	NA	CASSFSTGELFF	TGTGCCAGCAGCTTTTCGACCGGGGAGCTGTTTTTT
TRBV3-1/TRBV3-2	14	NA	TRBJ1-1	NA	CASSLQGGNTEAFF	TGTGCCAGCAGCCTCCAGGGAGGGAACACTGAAGCTTTCTTT
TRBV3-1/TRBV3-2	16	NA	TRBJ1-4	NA	CASSLRIQGINEKLFF	TGTGCCAGCAGCCTAAGAATACAGGGAATTAATGAAAAACTGTTTTTT
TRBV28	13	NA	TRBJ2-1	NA	CASSLSQGWEQFF	TGTGCCAGCAGTTTAAGTCAGGGGTGGGAGCAGTTCTTC
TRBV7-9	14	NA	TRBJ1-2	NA	CASSLGGDGYGYTF	TGTGCCAGCAGCTTAGGCGGGGACGGCTATGGCTACACCTTC
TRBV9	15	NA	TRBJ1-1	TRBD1	CASSVDQQGSTEAFF	TGTGCCAGCAGCGTAGACCAACAGGGGAGCACTGAAGCTTTCTTT
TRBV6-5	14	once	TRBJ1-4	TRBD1	CASSITGGNEKLFF	TGTGCCAGCAGTATCACAGGGGGAAATGAAAAACTGTTTTTT
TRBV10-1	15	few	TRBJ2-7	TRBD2	CASSEGLAGLYEQYF	TGCGCCAGCAGTGAGGGGCTAGCGGGACTCTACGAGCAGTACTTC
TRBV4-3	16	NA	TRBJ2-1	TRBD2	CASSQSPQREDYEQFF	TGCGCCAGCAGCCAATCCCCTCAGCGGGAGGACTATGAGCAGTTCTTC
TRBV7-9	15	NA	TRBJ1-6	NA	CASSLGLTGGSPLHF	TGTGCCAGCAGCTTGGGTTTAACGGGGGGTTCACCCCTCCACTTT
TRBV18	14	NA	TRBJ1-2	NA	CASSLGHPNYGYTF	TGTGCCAGCTCACTAGGACATCCTAACTATGGCTACACCTTC
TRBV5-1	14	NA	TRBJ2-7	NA	CASSFDDRTYEQYF	TGCGCCAGCAGCTTTGATGACAGGACCTACGAGCAGTACTTC
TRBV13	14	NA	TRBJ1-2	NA	CASSLNQGLGGYTF	TGTGCCAGCAGCTTAAATCAGGGATTGGGGGGCTACACCTTC
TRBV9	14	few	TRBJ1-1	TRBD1	CASSVGWMDRLAFF	TGTGCCAGCAGCGTAGGGTGGATGGACAGGCTGGCTTTCTTT
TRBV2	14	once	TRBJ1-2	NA	CASTRDSTNYGYTF	TGTGCCAGCACCCGAGACAGTACTAACTATGGCTACACCTTC
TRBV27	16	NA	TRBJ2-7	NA	CASSLSPMSVAYEQYF	TGTGCCAGCAGTTTATCCCCGATGTCAGTTGCCTACGAGCAGTACTTC
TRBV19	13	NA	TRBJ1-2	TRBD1	CASVAGGVHGYTF	TGTGCCAGCGTCGCAGGGGGAGTACATGGCTACACCTTC
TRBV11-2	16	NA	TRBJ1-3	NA	CASSSLDSNSGNTIYF	TGTGCCAGCAGCTCCTTAGACAGCAACTCTGGAAACACCATATATTTT
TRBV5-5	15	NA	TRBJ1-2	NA	CASAPLARSDYGYTF	TGTGCCAGCGCCCCCTTGGCCAGGTCCGATTATGGCTACACCTTC
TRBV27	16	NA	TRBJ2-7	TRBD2	CASSLTGTSGSFEQYF	TGTGCCAGCAGTTTAACCGGGACTAGCGGGAGCTTCGAGCAGTACTTC
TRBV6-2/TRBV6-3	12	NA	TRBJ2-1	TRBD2	CASSSSGGVGFF	TGTGCCAGCAGTTCTAGCGGGGGGGTAGGGTTCTTC
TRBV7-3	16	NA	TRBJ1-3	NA	CASSLLGADSGNTIYF	TGTGCCAGCAGCTTACTTGGGGCGGACTCTGGAAACACCATATATTTT
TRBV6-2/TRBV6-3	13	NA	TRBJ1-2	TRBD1	CASSAGTGYGYTF	TGTGCCAGCAGTGCCGGGACAGGCTATGGCTACACCTTC
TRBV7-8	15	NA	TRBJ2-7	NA	CASSEMDWSSYEQYF	TGTGCCAGCAGCGAGATGGACTGGAGCTCCTACGAGCAGTACTTC
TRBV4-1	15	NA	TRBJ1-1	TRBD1	CASSHGGTGKTEAFF	TGCGCCAGCAGCCACGGTGGGACAGGGAAAACTGAAGCTTTCTTT
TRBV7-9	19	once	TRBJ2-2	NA	CASSFNRDKNIDTSGELFF	TGTGCCAGCAGCTTCAACCGGGACAAAAATATCGATACATCCGGGGAGCTGTTTTTT
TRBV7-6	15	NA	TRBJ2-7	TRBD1	CASSLELGQGLEQYF	TGTGCCAGCAGCTTAGAGTTGGGACAGGGACTCGAGCAGTACTTC
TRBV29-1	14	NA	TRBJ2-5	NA	CSVLRMDRQETQYF	TGCAGCGTCTTGAGGATGGACAGACAAGAGACCCAGTACTTC
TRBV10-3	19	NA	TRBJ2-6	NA	CAISESDPTPSSGANVLTF	TGTGCCATCAGTGAGTCTGATCCCACCCCGAGCTCTGGGGCCAACGTCCTGACTTTC
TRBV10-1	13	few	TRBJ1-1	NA	CASSARLGDEAFF	TGCGCCAGCAGTGCGAGGTTAGGGGATGAAGCTTTCTTT
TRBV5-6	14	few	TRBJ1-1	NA	CASATRGVVSEAFF	TGTGCCAGCGCGACCCGCGGGGTAGTGTCTGAAGCTTTCTTT
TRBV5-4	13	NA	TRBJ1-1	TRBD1	CASSFRGQAEAFF	TGTGCCAGCAGCTTCAGGGGACAGGCTGAAGCTTTCTTT
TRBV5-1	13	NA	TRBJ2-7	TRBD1	CASSLGQVYEQYF	TGCGCCAGCAGCTTAGGACAGGTCTACGAGCAGTACTTC
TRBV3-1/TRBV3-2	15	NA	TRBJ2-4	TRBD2	CASSPRGEAKNIQYF	TGTGCCAGCAGCCCTCGGGGGGAGGCCAAAAACATTCAGTACTTC
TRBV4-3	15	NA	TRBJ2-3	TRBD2	CASSRSGMSTDTQYF	TGCGCCAGCAGCCGTAGCGGGATGAGCACAGATACGCAGTATTTT
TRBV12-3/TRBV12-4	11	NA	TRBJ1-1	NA	CASTSLTGAFF	TGTGCCAGCACCTCCCTTACGGGGGCTTTCTTT
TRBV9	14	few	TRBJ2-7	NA	CASSVVEGSYEQYF	TGTGCCAGCAGCGTAGTGGAGGGATCCTACGAGCAGTACTTC
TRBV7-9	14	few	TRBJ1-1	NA	CASSYDRRGTEAFF	TGTGCCAGCAGCTATGACAGAAGGGGCACTGAAGCTTTCTTT
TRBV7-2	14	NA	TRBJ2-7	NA	CASSLVVAAYEQYF	TGTGCCAGCAGCTTAGTGGTAGCCGCCTACGAGCAGTACTTC
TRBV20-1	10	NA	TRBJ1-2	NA	CSANRVGYTF	TGCAGTGCTAACAGGGTTGGCTACACCTTC